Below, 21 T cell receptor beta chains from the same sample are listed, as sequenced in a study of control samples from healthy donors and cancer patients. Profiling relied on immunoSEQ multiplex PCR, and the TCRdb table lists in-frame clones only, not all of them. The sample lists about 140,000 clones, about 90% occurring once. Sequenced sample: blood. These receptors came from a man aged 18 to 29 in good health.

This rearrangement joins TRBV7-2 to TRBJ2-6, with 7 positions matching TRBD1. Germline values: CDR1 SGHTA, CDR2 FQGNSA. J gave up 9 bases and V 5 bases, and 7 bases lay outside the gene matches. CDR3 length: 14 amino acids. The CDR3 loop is CASSMLTGLNVLTF. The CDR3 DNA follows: TGTGCCAGCAGCATGCTGACAGGGCTCAACGTCCTGACTTTC.

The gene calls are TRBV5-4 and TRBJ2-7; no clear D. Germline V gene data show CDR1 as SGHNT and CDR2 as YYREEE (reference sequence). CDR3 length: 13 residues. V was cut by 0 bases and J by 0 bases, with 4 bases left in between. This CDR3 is CASSLDDSYEQYF. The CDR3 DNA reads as TGTGCCAGCAGCTTGGACGACTCCTACGAGCAGTACTTC.

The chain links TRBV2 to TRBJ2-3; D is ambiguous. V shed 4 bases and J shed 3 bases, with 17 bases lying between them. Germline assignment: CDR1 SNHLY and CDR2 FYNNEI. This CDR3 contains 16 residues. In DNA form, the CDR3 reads TGTGCCAGCAGTGGTCGTTCGGCAGCTAAGACAGATACGCAGTATTTT. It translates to CASSGRSAAKTDTQYF.

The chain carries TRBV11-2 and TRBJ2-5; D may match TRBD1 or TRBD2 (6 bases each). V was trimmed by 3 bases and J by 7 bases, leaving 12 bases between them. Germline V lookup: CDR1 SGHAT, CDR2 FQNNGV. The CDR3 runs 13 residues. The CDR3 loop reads CASSLGGSGTQYF. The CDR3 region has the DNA TGTGCCAGCAGCTTGGGGGGCTCTGGGACCCAGTACTTC.

CDR3 region: CASKVGNTEAFF. As DNA, the CDR3 is TGTGCCAGCAAAGTTGGGAACACTGAAGCTTTCTTT. The V and J genes are TRBV2 and TRBJ1-1; no definite D call. From germline, CDR1 is SNHLY and CDR2 FYNNEI. The germline V and J ends were trimmed by 7 bases and 1 base, with 7 bases remaining between them. The length of the CDR3 is 12 residues.

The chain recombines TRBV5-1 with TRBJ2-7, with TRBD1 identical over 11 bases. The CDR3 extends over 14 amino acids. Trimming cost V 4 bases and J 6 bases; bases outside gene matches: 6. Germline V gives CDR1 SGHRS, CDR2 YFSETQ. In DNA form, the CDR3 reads TGCGCCAGCAGCCCCGGGGACAGGGGGGCCGAGCAGTACTTC. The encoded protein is CASSPGDRGAEQYF. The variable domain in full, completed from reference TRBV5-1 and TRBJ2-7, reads KAGVTQTPRYLIKTRGQQVTLSCSPISGHRSVSWYQQTPGQGLQFLFEYFSETQRNKGNFPGRFSGRQFSNSRSEMNVSTLELGDSALYLCASSPGDRGAEQYFGPGTRLTVT.

The chain's CDR3 is CASSKGLPQETQYF. The CDR3 DNA follows: TGCGCCAGCAGCAAGGGGCTACCGCAAGAGACCCAGTACTTC. The V call is TRBV5-1, the J call TRBJ2-5; TRBD1 is a possible D gene (5 bases). Germline V gene lookup returns CDR1 SGHRS and CDR2 YFSETQ. The CDR3 has 14 amino acids. Trimming shortened V by 4 bases and J by 2 bases, and 12 bases separated the two germline ends. The full variable domain, completed using reference TRBV5-1 and TRBJ2-5, is KAGVTQTPRYLIKTRGQQVTLSCSPISGHRSVSWYQQTPGQGLQFLFEYFSETQRNKGNFPGRFSGRQFSNSRSEMNVSTLELGDSALYLCASSKGLPQETQYFGPGTRLLVL.

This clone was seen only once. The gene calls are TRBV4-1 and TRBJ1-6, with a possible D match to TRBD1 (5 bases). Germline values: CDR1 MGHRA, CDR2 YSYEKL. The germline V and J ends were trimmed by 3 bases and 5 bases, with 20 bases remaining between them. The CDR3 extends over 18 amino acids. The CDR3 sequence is CASSQGAAWDGDNSPLHF. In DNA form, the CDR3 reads TGCGCCAGCAGCCAGGGCGCCGCATGGGACGGCGATAATTCACCCCTCCACTTT.

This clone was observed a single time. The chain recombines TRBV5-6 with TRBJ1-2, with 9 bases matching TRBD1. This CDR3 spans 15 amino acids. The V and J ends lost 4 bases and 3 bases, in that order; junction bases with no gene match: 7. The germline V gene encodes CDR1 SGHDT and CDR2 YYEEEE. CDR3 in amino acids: CASSGSTGGDYGYTF. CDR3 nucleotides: TGTGCCAGCAGCGGATCGACAGGGGGAGACTATGGCTACACCTTC.

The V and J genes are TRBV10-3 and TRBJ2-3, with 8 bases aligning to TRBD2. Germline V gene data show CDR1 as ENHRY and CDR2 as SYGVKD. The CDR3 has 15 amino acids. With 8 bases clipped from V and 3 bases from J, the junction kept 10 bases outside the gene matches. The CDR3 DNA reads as TGTGCCATCGGCCTAACGGGGGGGCGAACAGATACGCAGTATTTT. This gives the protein CAIGLTGGRTDTQYF.

CDR3 region: CASSIPGLDYGYTF. CDR3 nucleotide sequence: TGTGCCAGTAGTATCCCAGGGCTCGACTATGGCTACACCTTC. The chain carries TRBV19 and TRBJ1-2; a possible D gene is TRBD1 (5 bases). The germline CDR1 and CDR2 sequences are LNHDA and SQIVND (reference sequence). Trimming took off 3 bases at V and 3 bases at J, with 11 bases between the two ends. This CDR3 comprises 14 residues.

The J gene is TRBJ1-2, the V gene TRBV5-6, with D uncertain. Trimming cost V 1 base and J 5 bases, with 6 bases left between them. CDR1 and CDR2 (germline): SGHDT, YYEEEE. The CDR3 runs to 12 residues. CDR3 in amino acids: CASSLRGYGYTF. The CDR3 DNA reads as TGTGCCAGCAGCTTGCGGGGATATGGCTACACCTTC. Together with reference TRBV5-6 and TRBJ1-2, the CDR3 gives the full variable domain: DAGVTQSPTHLIKTRGQQVTLRCSPKSGHDTVSWYQQALGQGPQFIFQYYEEEERQRGNFPDRFSGHQFPNYSSELNVNALLLGDSALYLCASSLRGYGYTFGSGTRLTVV.

DNA of the CDR3: TGTGCCAGCAGCCCACCTCTAGCGGCCTACACAGATACGCAGTATTTT. Translation gives CASSPPLAAYTDTQYF. The J gene is TRBJ2-3, the V gene TRBV13; 7 positions match TRBD2. V lost 5 bases, J lost 2 bases, and 10 bases stayed unmatched. This CDR3 spans 16 amino acids. CDR1 and CDR2 from the germline V gene are PRHDT and FYEKMQ (reference sequence).

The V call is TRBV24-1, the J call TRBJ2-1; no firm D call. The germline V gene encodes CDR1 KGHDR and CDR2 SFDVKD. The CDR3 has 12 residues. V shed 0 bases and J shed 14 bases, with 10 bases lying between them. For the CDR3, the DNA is TGTGCCACCAGTGATTTGCACCAGGAAAAGTTCTTC. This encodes CATSDLHQEKFF.

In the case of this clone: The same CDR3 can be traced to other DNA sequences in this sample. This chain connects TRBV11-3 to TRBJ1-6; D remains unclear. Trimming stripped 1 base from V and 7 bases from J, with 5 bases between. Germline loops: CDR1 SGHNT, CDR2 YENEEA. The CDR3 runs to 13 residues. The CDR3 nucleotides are TGTGCCAGCAGCTTAGGTGGGAATTCACCCCTCCACTTT. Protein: CASSLGGNSPLHF. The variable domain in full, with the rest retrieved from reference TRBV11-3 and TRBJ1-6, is EAGVVQSPRYKIIEKKQPVAFWCNPISGHNTLYWYLQNLGQGPELLIRYENEEAVDDSQLPKDRFSAERLKGVDSTLKIQPAELGDSAVYLCASSLGGNSPLHFGNGTRLTVT.

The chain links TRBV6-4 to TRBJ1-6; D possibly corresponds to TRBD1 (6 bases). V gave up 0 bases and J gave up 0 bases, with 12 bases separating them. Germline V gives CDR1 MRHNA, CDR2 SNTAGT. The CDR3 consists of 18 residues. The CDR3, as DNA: TGTGCCAGCAGTGACTCTAGGGGGGGCGACTCCTATAATTCACCCCTCCACTTT. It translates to CASSDSRGGDSYNSPLHF.

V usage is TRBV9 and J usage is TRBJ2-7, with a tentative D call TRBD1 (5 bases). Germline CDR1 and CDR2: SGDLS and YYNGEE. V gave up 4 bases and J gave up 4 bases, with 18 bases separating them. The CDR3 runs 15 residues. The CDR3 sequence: CASSLASTALYEQYF. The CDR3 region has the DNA TGTGCCAGCAGCCTTGCCTCGACAGCCCTATACGAGCAGTACTTC.

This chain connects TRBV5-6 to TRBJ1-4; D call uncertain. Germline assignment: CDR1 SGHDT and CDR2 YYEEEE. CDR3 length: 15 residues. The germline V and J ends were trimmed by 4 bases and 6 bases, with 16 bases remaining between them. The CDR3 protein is CASSPEWGSDEKLFF. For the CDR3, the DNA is TGTGCCAGCAGCCCAGAATGGGGAAGCGATGAAAAACTGTTTTTT. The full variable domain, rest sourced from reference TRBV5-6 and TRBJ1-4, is DAGVTQSPTHLIKTRGQQVTLRCSPKSGHDTVSWYQQALGQGPQFIFQYYEEEERQRGNFPDRFSGHQFPNYSSELNVNALLLGDSALYLCASSPEWGSDEKLFFGSGTQLSVL.

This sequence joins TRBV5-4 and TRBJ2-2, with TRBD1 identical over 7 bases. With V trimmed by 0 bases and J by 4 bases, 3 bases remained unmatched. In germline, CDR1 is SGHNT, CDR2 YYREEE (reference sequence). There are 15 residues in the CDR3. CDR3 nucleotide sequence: TGTGCCAGCAGCTTGGGACAGGGCGTCACCGGGGAGCTGTTTTTT. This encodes CASSLGQGVTGELFF.

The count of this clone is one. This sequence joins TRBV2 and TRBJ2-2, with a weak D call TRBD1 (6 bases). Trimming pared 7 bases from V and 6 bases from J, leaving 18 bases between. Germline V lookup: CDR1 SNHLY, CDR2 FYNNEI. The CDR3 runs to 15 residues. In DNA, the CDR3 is TGTGCCAGCACCCTGAATGGCAGGGGCCCCGGGGAGCTGTTTTTT. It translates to CASTLNGRGPGELFF.

The CDR3 reads CASSQGLAGSYEQYF. CDR3 sequence (DNA): TGTGCCAGCAGCCAAGGACTAGCGGGATCCTACGAGCAGTACTTC. The chain links TRBV4-2 to TRBJ2-7, with 11 bases matching TRBD2. CDR3 length: 15 amino acids. From germline, CDR1 is LGHNA and CDR2 YNFKEQ. V dropped 1 base and J dropped 1; count of bases not matched to a gene: 0.